The clone carrying this T cell receptor (beta chain) appeared a single time. The data stem from a study of PD-L1 blockade in urothelial cancer. Study as a whole: Male patients with bladder-origin urothelial cancer numbered about 90% of the 29.

This CDR3 spans 15 amino acids. Per germline, CDR1 MNHEY and CDR2 SMNVEV (reference sequence). Trimming cost V 5 bases and J 0 bases, with 12 bases left between them. Regarding time point: pretreatment peripheral blood. Each patient gave between 1 and 8 samples, pretreatment and on-treatment. The data were produced by immunoSEQ multiplex PCR, yet TCRdb's version contains in-frame clones alone and is incomplete. Among about 81,000 clones, about 90% were seen once, and the ten largest hold about 1%. The sample was PBMCs, taken around atezolizumab (anti-PD-L1) treatment. The origin of this receptor is a woman older than 75 with urothelial cancer. V usage is TRBV27 and J usage is TRBJ2-3; tentatively, D is TRBD2 (5 bases). CDR3 loop: CASSVDGLSTDTQYF. DNA of the CDR3: TGTGCCAGCAGTGTGGACGGACTTAGCACAGATACGCAGTATTTT.